This passage covers 12 T cell receptor beta chains from one sample sequenced in a study of tissue T cells after allogeneic stem cell transplantation. The assay was immunoSEQ multiplex PCR, and TCRdb's table has in-frame clones only and misses some. The table includes roughly 8,900 clones, 47% detected once. The time point is: mouse harvest day 7 after allogeneic transplant. Tail vein injection delivered 10^7 T-cell-depleted bone marrow cells and 10^6 splenic CD5+ T cells. Input material: gut tissue. The receptor source for this set is a female BALB/c mouse given C57BL/6 T cells with graft-versus-host disease after an allogeneic hematopoietic cell transplant.

A note on this clone: Gene names refer to mouse genes. The read finishes 1 residue shy of the CDR3 end, and the germline J gene is used to complete it. V gene TRBV12-2 combines with J gene TRBJ2-3; TRBD2 agrees at 9 bases. CDR1 and CDR2 (germline): SGHLS, HYDKME. The CDR3 contains 15 residues. V lost 4 bases to trimming and J lost 0 bases; unmatched junction nucleotides: 4. CDR3 protein: CASSHDWGSAETLYF. The covered CDR3 bases are TGTGCCAGCTCGCACGACTGGGGGAGTGCAGAAACGCTGTAT. Full variable domain (missing parts from reference TRBV12-2 and TRBJ2-3): NSGVVQSPRYIIKGKGERSILKCIPISGHLSVAWYQQTQGQELKFFIQHYDKMERDKGNLPSRFSVQQFDDYHSEMNMSALELEDSAVYFCASSHDWGSAETLYFGSGTRLTVL.

With regard to this clone: Here the gene names and germline are mouse. Read coverage stops 1 residue before the CDR3 terminus; the germline J gene supplies the remainder. This sequence joins TRBV19 and TRBJ1-6; D is perhaps TRBD1 (6 bases). TRBJ1-6 is marked as an open reading frame, function uncertain. The CDR3 runs to 16 residues. V was cut by 1 base and J by 3 bases, with 11 bases left in between. CDR1 is FNHDT, CDR2 SITEND, per germline (reference sequence). Here the CDR3 reads CASSIRAGVYNSPLYF. Partial CDR3 DNA: TGTGCCAGCAGTATAAGGGCAGGGGTCTATAATTCGCCCCTCTAC.

With regard to this clone: Any gene name here is a mouse gene name. The CDR3 goes on 1 residue after the read ends, and that part is filled in from the germline J gene. The rearrangement links TRBV26 to TRBJ1-3; the D gene is possibly TRBD1 (6 bases). The CDR3 totals 16 residues. Deletions cut 0 bases from V and 2 bases from J, with 11 bases between. Germline lookup yields CDR1 KGHPV and CDR2 FQNQEV (reference sequence). CDR3 bases read: TGTGCCAGCAGTCTGTCGGGGGGGGCGGCTGGAAATACGCTCTAT. This encodes CASSLSGGAAGNTLY. The entire CDR3 is CASSLSGGAAGNTLYF.

Comments on this clone: The gene names given are mouse names. The read halts 1 residue ahead of the CDR3 end, with the missing end drawn from the germline J gene. The rearrangement joins TRBV26 to TRBJ1-4; tentatively, D is TRBD1 (5 bases). V was shortened by 4 bases and J by 0 bases, with 9 bases between the two germline ends. There are 15 residues in the CDR3. The germline V gene encodes CDR1 KGHPV and CDR2 FQNQEV (reference sequence). The CDR3 loop reads CASSRQTVSNERLFF. Partial CDR3 DNA: TGTGCCAGCAGTCGGCAGACAGTTTCCAACGAAAGATTATTT.

On this clone itself: Gene names are the mouse ones. The read falls 1 residue short of the CDR3 end, and the missing part is taken from the germline J gene. V and J are TRBV13-3 and TRBJ2-5; D might be TRBD2 (6 bases). The CDR3 runs 14 residues. Trimming took off 1 base at V and 4 bases at J, with 10 bases between the two ends. CDR1 and CDR2 from the germline V gene are NNHDY and SYVADS. Incomplete CDR3 DNA: TGTGCCAGCAGTGATTGGGGGAAGGAAGACACCCAGTAC. Translation: CASSDWGKEDTQY. The entire CDR3 reads CASSDWGKEDTQYF.

Remarks on this clone: Gene names and germline match the mouse. The missing CDR3 end, 1 residue past where the read stops, is filled in from the germline J gene. The chain recombines TRBV13-1 with TRBJ2-7; 8 nucleotides align to TRBD2. The germline gives CDR1 NSHNY, CDR2 SYGAGN. With V trimmed by 3 bases and J by 1 base, 3 bases remained unmatched. CDR3 length: 14 amino acids. The CDR3 sequence is CASSVVGGSYEQYF. The part of the CDR3 DNA that was read is TGTGCCAGCAGTGTGGTGGGGGGGTCCTATGAACAGTAC.

Comments on this clone: Each gene name is a mouse one. Partial CDR3 DNA: TGCTCCAGCAGTCAATACTGGGGGGGCGGGTATGCTGAGCAGTTC. Translation: CSSSQYWGGGYAEQF. The full CDR3 reads CSSSQYWGGGYAEQFF. The chain combines TRBV23 with TRBJ2-1; the table calls TRBD2, which could not be checked here. From the germline J gene comes the end of the CDR3, since the read stops 1 residue before it. Germline CDR1 is KGHTA and CDR2 is FQNQQP. The CDR3 extends over 16 amino acids.

On this clone itself: Gene names are the mouse ones. The read stops 1 residue short of the end of the CDR3; the missing end is completed from the germline J gene. The same CDR3 arises from other DNA sequences in this sample as well. This chain uses TRBV23 with TRBJ2-4. Per the germline V gene, CDR1 is KGHTA and CDR2 is FQNQQP. The CDR3 covers 14 residues. Partial CDR3 DNA: TGCTCCAGCAGTCAATCGGGGAGTCAAAACACCTTGTAC. Amino acids: CSSSQSGSQNTLY. The whole CDR3 sequence reads CSSSQSGSQNTLYF.

This clone came up once. Mouse names are used for the genes. The read finishes 1 residue shy of the CDR3 end, and the germline J gene is used to complete it. V gene TRBV3 combines with J gene TRBJ1-1, with TRBD1 as a possible D gene (5 bases). Germline V lookup: CDR1 SNHLY, CDR2 FYNGKV (reference sequence). V lost 4 bases, J lost 5 bases, and 11 bases lay in between. The CDR3 is made up of 13 amino acids. This CDR3 is CASSSGTSTEVFF. CDR3 bases read: TGTGCCAGCAGCTCCGGGACGTCGACAGAAGTCTTC. Drawing the rest from reference TRBV3 and TRBJ1-1, the complete variable domain is GPKVLQIPSHQIIDMGQMVTLNCDPVSNHLYFYWYKQILGQQMEFLVNFYNGKVMEKSKLFKDQFSVERPDGSYFTLKIQPTALEDSAVYFCASSSGTSTEVFFGKGTRLTVV.

This clone was counted only a few times. The gene names given are mouse names. The read terminates 1 residue before the CDR3 end, so the remaining end is supplied by the germline J gene. The V gene is TRBV12-2, the J gene TRBJ2-7, with 9 bases that match TRBD2. The length of the CDR3 is 14 residues. Trimming cost V 4 bases and J 3 bases; bases outside gene matches: 6. Germline V gives CDR1 SGHLS, CDR2 HYDKME. The covered CDR3 bases are TGTGCCAGCTCCCGGACTGGGGACGTCTATGAACAGTAC. It yields the protein CASSRTGDVYEQY. The CDR3 reads in full as CASSRTGDVYEQYF. The full variable domain, in which reference TRBV12-2 and TRBJ2-7 provide the parts outside the CDR3, is NSGVVQSPRYIIKGKGERSILKCIPISGHLSVAWYQQTQGQELKFFIQHYDKMERDKGNLPSRFSVQQFDDYHSEMNMSALELEDSAVYFCASSRTGDVYEQYFGPGTRLTVL.

By proportion, this clone is medium-sized (0.01 to 0.1%). The genes are named according to mouse. The CDR3 goes on 1 residue after the read ends, and that part is filled in from the germline J gene. The chain combines TRBV13-1 with TRBJ2-7, with TRBD2 matching over 11 bases. The J segment lost 6 bases and the V segment lost 2 bases, leaving 4 bases of the junction unmatched. CDR1 is NSHNY and CDR2 is SYGAGN in the germline V gene. The CDR3 is 14 amino acids. The CDR3 sequence is CASSDTGGALEQYF. CDR3 DNA, as far as it was read: TGTGCCAGCAGTGACACTGGGGGGGCGCTTGAACAGTAC.

About this clone itself: The gene names given are mouse names. The read ends 1 residue shy of where the CDR3 ends; the end is completed using the germline J gene. The V call is TRBV26, the J call TRBJ2-4, with 8 bases fitting TRBD2. Germline V CDR1 and CDR2: KGHPV, FQNQEV (reference sequence). Germline trimming cut 2 bases from V and 7 bases from J; bases unmatched to any gene: 2. The CDR3 loop spans 13 amino acids. The CDR3 sequence is CASSLIGGDTLYF. Incomplete CDR3 DNA: TGTGCCAGCAGTCTGATTGGGGGGGACACCTTGTAC.